This T cell receptor beta chain stems from a study of T cells in Graves' hyperthyroidism and ophthalmopathy. CDR1 is SQVTM and CDR2 is ANQGSEA in the germline V gene. The V end was cut by 7 bases, the J end by 5 bases, with 11 bases between. The CDR3 length is 11 residues. Amplification yielded TCR beta CDR3 regions, with RNA transcripts as the source. Carried out on the TCR CDR3, a first-round RT-PCR used the HTBI primer set. TCRdb re-derived calls from the multiplex PCR reads in MiXCR, one entry per CDR3 protein. The sample shows 700,000 to 950,000 distinct CDR3 sequences, 35% of them seen only once.

The chain has TRBV29-1 and TRBJ2-5; maybe TRBD2 (5 bases). Sequencing input: blood. This sequence was found in a middle-aged woman with Graves' hyperthyroidism. Written as DNA, the CDR3 is TGCAGCGCTCGGGAAGGCGAGACCCAGTACTTC. Its translation: CSAREGETQYF.